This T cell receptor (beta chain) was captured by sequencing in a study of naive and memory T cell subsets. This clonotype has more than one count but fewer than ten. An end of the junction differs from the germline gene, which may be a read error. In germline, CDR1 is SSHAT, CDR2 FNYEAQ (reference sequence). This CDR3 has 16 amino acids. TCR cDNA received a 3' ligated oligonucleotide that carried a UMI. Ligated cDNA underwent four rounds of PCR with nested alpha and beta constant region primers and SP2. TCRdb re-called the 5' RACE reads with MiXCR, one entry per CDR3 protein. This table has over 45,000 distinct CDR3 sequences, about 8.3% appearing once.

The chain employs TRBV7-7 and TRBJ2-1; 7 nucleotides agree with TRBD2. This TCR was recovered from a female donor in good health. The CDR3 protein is CASRPLAGVLYNEQFF. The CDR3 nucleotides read TGTGCTAGCAGACCCCTCGCGGGGGTATTATACAATGAGCAGTTCTTC.